Below, 31 T cell receptor beta chains from the same sample are listed, as sequenced in a study of T cells in women clearing cervical HPV infection. Repertoires were generated with immunoSEQ multiplex PCR, while TCRdb's copy carries only in-frame clones and drops some. The listing records about 26,000 clones. The sample was blood buffy coat. Every receptor here comes from a woman between 18 and 70 years old with a cervical HPV16 infection that either progressed to CIN3+ or cleared (not recorded which).

Concerning this clone: The read is 3 residues too short to cover the CDR3 end, so that end is filled in from the germline J gene. The V call is TRBV7-9, the J call TRBJ1-2, with D hard to call. The germline V gene encodes CDR1 SEHNR and CDR2 FQNEAQ (reference sequence). CDR3 length: 11 residues. The sequenced part of the CDR3 DNA is TGTGCCAGCAGCTTCGCAGATACC. The encoded protein is CASSFADT. In full, the CDR3 is CASSFADTYTF.

Worth noting for this clone: Coverage ceases 3 residues before the CDR3 finishes, and the germline J gene fills in the end. V gene TRBV20-1 combines with J gene TRBJ2-7; D might be TRBD2 (6 bases). Germline CDR1 reads DFQATT; CDR2 reads SNEGSKA (reference sequence). Between the trimmed V and J ends, which lost 6 bases and 1 base, there was a span of 25 bases. The CDR3 extends over 17 amino acids. The CDR3 DNA, read in part, is TGCAGTGCCAAGGACTCCCGCGGGACTGTCGATTCCTACGAG. It encodes CSAKDSRGTVDSYE. From start to end, the CDR3 is CSAKDSRGTVDSYEQYF.

Concerning this clone itself: With the read ending 3 residues before the CDR3 end, the germline J gene is used to fill in that end. The rearrangement uses TRBV19 and TRBJ2-3, with TRBD1 matching 7 bases. The CDR3 has 16 amino acids. CDR1 LNHDA and CDR2 SQIVND come from the germline V gene (reference sequence). The part of the CDR3 DNA that was read is TGTGCCAGTAGCAAGGGACAGAGGGGTGGCAATCAGCCG. Translated, it gives CASSKGQRGGNQP. The full CDR3 protein is CASSKGQRGGNQPQYF.

Points on this clone: The sequenced fragment ends 3 residues before the CDR3 boundary, so the rest is inferred from the germline J gene. The V call is TRBV20-1, the J call TRBJ1-6; D might be TRBD1 (5 bases). The germline gives CDR1 DFQATT, CDR2 SNEGSKA (reference sequence). The CDR3 is 13 residues long. V was pared by 3 bases and J by 7 bases, with 10 bases between. The CDR3 spells CSARGLGNSPLHF. CDR3 bases read: TGCAGTGCTAGGGGACTGGGGAATTCACCC.

Note on this clone: From the germline J gene comes the end of the CDR3, since the read stops 3 residues before it. The chain employs TRBV5-8 and TRBJ2-3; D not certain. CDR3 length equals 14 residues. Germline CDR1 reads SGHTS; CDR2 reads YDEGEE. Deletions cut 0 bases from V and 0 bases from J, with 5 bases between. The CDR3 is CASSLARSTDTQYF. CDR3 DNA (partial): TGTGCCAGCAGCTTGGCCAGGAGCACAGATACG.

The DNA read from the CDR3 is TGTGCCAGCAGCTCCCAGGGCGGCGCTCCGGAAAAA. Protein product: CASSSQGGAPEK. The whole CDR3 is CASSSQGGAPEKLFF. The chain joins TRBV5-5 to TRBJ1-4; TRBD1 might be the D (5 bases). The CDR3 end is not reached by the read, which stops 3 residues before it; the germline J gene fills it in. V was pared by 3 bases and J by 8 bases, with 17 bases between. Germline CDR1 and CDR2: SGHKS and YYEKEE (reference sequence). This CDR3 region has 15 residues.

Comment on this clone: Coverage ceases 3 residues before the CDR3 finishes, and the germline J gene fills in the end. The rearrangement links TRBV7-3 to TRBJ2-1; TRBD2 aligns across 11 bases. J gave up 6 bases and V 8 bases, and 6 bases lay outside the gene matches. The germline V gene has CDR1 SGHTA and CDR2 FQGTGA. The CDR3 is made up of 14 amino acids. This CDR3 is CASGTSGSVNEQFF. CDR3 DNA (partial): TGTGCCAGCGGGACTAGCGGCTCGGTCAATGAG.

Turning to this clone: The read ends 3 residues early relative to the CDR3; the germline J gene fills the gap. The chain carries TRBV7-9 and TRBJ1-1; D is possibly TRBD1 (5 bases). This CDR3 is built from 12 residues. CDR1 is SEHNR, CDR2 FQNEAQ, per germline (reference sequence). The sequenced part of the CDR3 DNA is TGTGCCAGCAGCCCGGAGGTCGGGGGG. This translates into CASSPEVGG. The complete CDR3 protein is CASSPEVGGAFF. Variable domain in full (rest from reference TRBV7-9 and TRBJ1-1): DTGVSQNPRHKITKRGQNVTFRCDPISEHNRLYWYRQTLGQGPEFLTYFQNEAQLEKSRLLSDRFSAERPKGSFSTLEIQRTEQGDSAMYLCASSPEVGGAFFGQGTRLTVV.

Comment on this clone: Sequencing ends 3 residues short of the CDR3 end; the germline J gene provides the rest. The V and J genes are TRBV7-9 and TRBJ2-3; TRBD1 matches 7 bases. CDR3 length equals 14 residues. Germline CDR1 and CDR2: SEHNR and FQNEAQ (reference sequence). The covered CDR3 bases are TGTGCCAGCAGCTTGCGGACAGGTCAAGAGACG. Translation: CASSLRTGQET. In full, the CDR3 reads CASSLRTGQETQYF.

Notes on this clone: The observed sequence ends 3 residues before the CDR3 terminus, with the missing tail filled in from the germline J gene. The chain employs TRBV18 and TRBJ1-6, with 7 bases fitting TRBD1. The CDR3 has 16 amino acids. Germline V lookup: CDR1 KGHSH, CDR2 LQKENI. V shed 3 bases and J 7 bases; nucleotides not matched to a gene: 9. The sequenced part of the CDR3 DNA is TGTGCCAGCTCACCCTACGACAGGGCGGTAAATTCACCC. Protein: CASSPYDRAVNSP. The CDR3 as a whole reads CASSPYDRAVNSPLHF.

About this clone itself: The read stops 3 residues short of the end of the CDR3; the missing end is completed from the germline J gene. The V gene is TRBV6-2 or TRBV6-3, the J gene TRBJ2-3, with 7 nucleotides matching TRBD2. Germline trimming cut 5 bases from V and 2 bases from J; bases unmatched to any gene: 10. Per germline, CDR1 MNHEY and CDR2 SVGEGT. CDR3 length: 16 residues. The CDR3 spells CASSTSPAGVTDTQYF. CDR3 DNA, as far as it was read: TGTGCCAGCAGTACTTCCCCGGCGGGAGTCACAGATACG.

Remarks on this clone: Read sequence stops 3 residues before the CDR3 end, and the germline J gene provides the missing end. The chain recombines TRBV20-1 with TRBJ1-5, with a weak D call TRBD1 (6 bases). The CDR3 has 13 residues. The V gene lost 6 bases and the J gene lost 4 bases, with 13 bases spanning the gap. CDR1 is DFQATT and CDR2 is SNEGSKA in the germline V gene (reference sequence). The covered CDR3 bases are TGCAGTGCCGTCAGGGGTCAGAATCAGCCC. Translated, it gives CSAVRGQNQP. The CDR3 as a whole reads CSAVRGQNQPQHF.

Points on this clone: An end of the junction does not agree with germline; a read error may underlie this. With the read ending 3 residues before the CDR3 end, the germline J gene is used to fill in that end. V is TRBV4-2 and J is TRBJ1-2; a possible D gene is TRBD1 (6 bases). The CDR3 runs 13 residues. Germline-derived CDR1 and CDR2 are LGHNA and YNFKEQ. This CDR3 reads CASSQDHRDQYTF. Incomplete CDR3 DNA: TGCGCCAGCAGCCAAGACCACAGGGACCAA.

Worth noting for this clone: The sequenced fragment ends 3 residues before the CDR3 boundary, so the rest is inferred from the germline J gene. The V gene is TRBV7-9, the J gene TRBJ2-2, with TRBD2 as a possible D gene (5 bases). CDR1 and CDR2 (germline): SEHNR, FQNEAQ (reference sequence). The V gene lost 6 bases and the J gene lost 4 bases, with 15 bases spanning the gap. CDR3 size: 15 residues. The chain's CDR3 is CASRGGSGSTGELFF. The DNA read from the CDR3 is TGTGCCAGCAGGGGTGGGAGCGGCTCCACCGGGGAG.

About this clone itself: The read stops 3 residues short of the end of the CDR3; the missing end is completed from the germline J gene. The rearrangement uses TRBV7-3 and TRBJ2-2, with 8 positions matching TRBD1. Per germline, CDR1 SGHTA and CDR2 FQGTGA. The CDR3 covers 15 residues. The CDR3 sequence is CASSSTGATNEKLFF. The part of the CDR3 DNA that was read is TGTGCCAGCAGCTCGACAGGGGCAACTAATGAAAAG.

Worth noting for this clone: The CDR3 extends 3 residues past the end of the read, so its final part is completed from the germline J gene. The gene calls are TRBV6-4 and TRBJ1-1; a weak D match, TRBD1 (6 bases). V lost 5 bases and J lost 4, with 14 bases in between. Looked up from germline, CDR1 is MRHNA and CDR2 is SNTAGT. The CDR3 has 14 amino acids. CDR3 residues: CASSITGRVTEAFF. The sequenced part of the CDR3 DNA is TGTGCCAGCAGTATCACAGGGAGGGTCACTGAA.

A note on this clone: The read gets to within 3 residues of the CDR3 end, and the germline J gene fills in the rest. The chain couples TRBV7-9 to TRBJ1-1; maybe TRBD1 (5 bases). Germline V gene data show CDR1 as SEHNR and CDR2 as FQNEAQ (reference sequence). The CDR3 is 15 amino acids. The V and J ends lost 5 bases and 3 bases respectively, with 16 bases between them. CDR3: CASSKAQAGDTEAFF. The DNA read from the CDR3 is TGTGCCAGCAGCAAAGCCCAGGCGGGGGACACTGAA. The full variable domain, its missing parts supplied by reference TRBV7-9 and TRBJ1-1, is DTGVSQNPRHKITKRGQNVTFRCDPISEHNRLYWYRQTLGQGPEFLTYFQNEAQLEKSRLLSDRFSAERPKGSFSTLEIQRTEQGDSAMYLCASSKAQAGDTEAFFGQGTRLTVV.

By frequency, this clone registers medium-sized. The read finishes 3 residues shy of the CDR3 end, and the germline J gene is used to complete it. The chain links TRBV7-2 to TRBJ1-3; D ambiguous. The germline V gene has CDR1 SGHTA and CDR2 FQGNSA. Trimming removed 8 bases at V and 0 bases at J, with 8 bases between. The length of the CDR3 is 13 residues. CDR3 region: CASGLSSGNTIYF. The CDR3 DNA, read in part, is TGTGCCAGCGGACTTAGCTCTGGAAACACC. The whole variable domain, remainder taken from reference TRBV7-2 and TRBJ1-3, is GAGVSQSPSNKVTEKGKDVELRCDPISGHTALYWYRQSLGQGLEFLIYFQGNSAPDKSGLPSDRFSAERTGGSVSTLTIQRTQQEDSAVYLCASGLSSGNTIYFGEGSWLTVV.

About this clone: Read data end 3 residues before the CDR3 end; the end is taken from the germline J gene. The J gene is TRBJ2-4, the V gene TRBV2; TRBD2 matches at 7 bases. CDR1 and CDR2 from the germline V gene are SNHLY and FYNNEI. The CDR3 spans 14 residues. Trimming took 6 bases from V and 4 from J; bases not matched to a gene: 6. The CDR3: CASRGEAGKNIQYF. CDR3 bases read: TGTGCCAGCAGGGGGGAAGCGGGGAAAAACATT.

A remark on this clone: Read sequence stops 3 residues before the CDR3 end, and the germline J gene provides the missing end. The rearrangement joins TRBV7-3 to TRBJ2-5, with D uncertain. V lost 5 bases, J lost 5 bases, and 12 bases lay in between. Germline loops: CDR1 SGHTA, CDR2 FQGTGA. This CDR3 region has 13 residues. CDR3: CASSPGFGETQYF. The sequenced part of the CDR3 DNA is TGTGCCAGCAGCCCTGGGTTCGGGGAGACC.

As for this clone: The CDR3 extends 3 residues past the end of the read, so its final part is completed from the germline J gene. This chain uses TRBV7-6 with TRBJ2-4; 7 nucleotides align to TRBD2. CDR1 is SGHVS, CDR2 FNYEAQ, per germline. The CDR3 sequence is 16 residues long. The CDR3 reads CASSLVSGALNYGQYF. The CDR3 bases that were read are TGTGCCAGCAGCTTAGTCAGCGGGGCCCTGAACTATGGT.

About this clone: The CDR3 end falls 3 residues outside the read, so it is completed with the germline J gene. This chain connects TRBV19 to TRBJ2-1; 7 bases are shared with TRBD2. The CDR3 contains 20 residues. V dropped 1 base and J dropped 4; count of bases not matched to a gene: 19. Germline CDR1 LNHDA, CDR2 SQIVND (reference sequence). The CDR3 DNA, read in part, is TGTGCCAGTAGTATAGCAACTAGCGCGGCTGCCCGGCTGGGGTACAATGAG. Its translation is CASSIATSAAARLGYNE. The CDR3 in its entirety is CASSIATSAAARLGYNEQFF.

Points on this clone: The read is 3 residues too short to cover the CDR3 end, so that end is filled in from the germline J gene. This chain connects TRBV6-2 or TRBV6-3 to TRBJ2-2; D ambiguous. CDR1 MNHEY and CDR2 SVGEGT come from the germline V gene. The V gene lost 7 bases and the J gene lost 1 base, with 10 bases spanning the gap. The CDR3 contains 14 residues. The part of the CDR3 DNA that was read is TGTGCCAGCAAACGTCAACAGAACACCGGGGAG. Residues: CASKRQQNTGE. The full-length CDR3 reads as CASKRQQNTGELFF.

Remarks on this clone: The read gets to within 3 residues of the CDR3 end, and the germline J gene fills in the rest. The rearrangement joins TRBV20-1 to TRBJ2-2; 7 nucleotides align to TRBD1. Germline CDR1 DFQATT, CDR2 SNEGSKA (reference sequence). After removal of 1 base from V and 4 bases from J, the junction contained 6 bases not matched to a gene. This CDR3 is 15 amino acids long. Partial CDR3 DNA: TGCAGTGCTAGAGTGCCAGGGGGTTCCACCGGGGAG. It specifies CSARVPGGSTGE. The entire CDR3 is CSARVPGGSTGELFF.

As to this clone: The CDR3 is cut off 3 residues early in the read; its end comes from the germline J gene. The rearrangement links TRBV19 to TRBJ1-2; maybe TRBD1 (5 bases). Germline loops: CDR1 LNHDA, CDR2 SQIVND (reference sequence). V was cut by 2 bases and J by 3 bases, with 10 bases left in between. The CDR3 contains 14 residues. The CDR3 bases that were read are TGTGCCAGTAGTATACAGGGTGGGGACTATGGC. Its protein is CASSIQGGDYG. The full CDR3 reads CASSIQGGDYGYTF.

As for this clone: One junction end does not reproduce the germline sequence, and a read error may be involved. The read comes to an end 3 residues before the CDR3 does, leaving the germline J gene to fill in the end. Within the sample, other DNA sequences also encode this same CDR3. The chain uses TRBV7-8 and TRBJ1-3; D may be TRBD1 (5 bases). The germline V gene encodes CDR1 SGHVS and CDR2 FQNEAQ. The CDR3 covers 17 residues. Partial CDR3 DNA: TGTGCCAGCAGCGTTTTGGGCCGCGGGACTTCTGGAAACACA. Protein product: CASSVLGRGTSGNT. The full CDR3 reads CASSVLGRGTSGNTIYF.

On this clone itself: The read stops 3 residues short of the end of the CDR3; the missing end is completed from the germline J gene. This chain uses TRBV5-1 with TRBJ2-7; 7 bases line up with TRBD1. The germline V gene encodes CDR1 SGHRS and CDR2 YFSETQ. CDR3 size: 14 residues. V shed 5 bases, J shed 3 bases, and the junction held 8 bases outside the gene matches. CDR3 DNA, as far as it was read: TGCGCCAGCAGTCCACAGGGGCGATACTACGAG. Protein: CASSPQGRYYE. Given in full, the CDR3 is CASSPQGRYYEQYF.

Concerning this clone itself: The read ends 3 residues before the CDR3 terminus; that terminus is restored from the germline J gene. The V and J genes are TRBV20-1 and TRBJ1-1; D gene unclear. Germline-derived CDR1 and CDR2 are DFQATT and SNEGSKA (reference sequence). The length of the CDR3 is 12 residues. The ends were cut back, 0 bases at V and 7 bases at J, with 9 bases in the middle. Here the CDR3 reads CSARDGRREAFF. The covered CDR3 bases are TGCAGTGCTAGAGATGGCAGGCGTGAA.

Comments on this clone: Read coverage stops 3 residues before the CDR3 terminus; the germline J gene supplies the remainder. The chain joins TRBV6-2 or TRBV6-3 to TRBJ2-7; D gene ambiguous. Trimming pared 7 bases from V and 5 bases from J, leaving 18 bases between. The CDR3 extends over 14 amino acids. From germline, CDR1 is MNHEY and CDR2 SVGEGT. The sequenced part of the CDR3 DNA is TGTGCCAGCATCCCCGGCATAGGGTTGGACGAG. It yields the protein CASIPGIGLDE. The entire CDR3 sequence reads CASIPGIGLDEQYF.

For this clone: With the read ending 3 residues before the CDR3 end, the germline J gene is used to fill in that end. The chain carries TRBV2 and TRBJ1-4; D not resolved. Trimming cost V 6 bases and J 0 bases, with 14 bases left between them. This CDR3 has 16 amino acids. Germline assignment: CDR1 SNHLY and CDR2 FYNNEI. The CDR3 protein is CASRRAGGATNEKLFF. The sequenced CDR3 bases are TGTGCCAGCAGAAGGGCGGGCGGGGCAACTAATGAAAAA.

Details on this clone: The read ends 3 residues shy of where the CDR3 ends; the end is completed using the germline J gene. This chain links TRBV18 with TRBJ2-7; 10 bases agree with TRBD2. Germline trimming cut 4 bases from V and 3 bases from J; bases unmatched to any gene: 3. The V gene's germline CDR1 is KGHSH and CDR2 LQKENI. The CDR3 spans 14 residues. CDR3 bases read: TGTGCCAGCTCACTTAGCGGGGGGAGCTACGAG. It yields the protein CASSLSGGSYE. The CDR3 in full is CASSLSGGSYEQYF.